This entry features one T cell receptor beta chain sequence. No antigen is known for it. The CDR3 covers 14 residues. Germline-derived CDR1 and CDR2 are SGHVS and FQNEAQ. The V gene lost 6 bases and the J gene lost 6 bases, with 15 bases spanning the gap. The sample comes from a study of T cell repertoires in cytomegalovirus infection. In the study overall: Evidence of both CMV infection and a matching HLA type came from public TCR beta signatures.

TCRdb called the reads again in MiXCR, with one record for every CDR3 protein. The sample gives a few hundred thousand distinct CDR3 sequences, under 45% of which show up once; roughly 50% is in the top ten. Study-level findings and limits: Dominating the ex vivo response were TCR beta clonotypes that were CMV-specific and HLA-C-restricted. Summed frequency of shared TCR beta families picked out CMV carriers who also had the relevant HLA.

The chain uses TRBV7-8 and TRBJ1-5, with D perhaps TRBD1 (6 bases). The sequences come from cultured PBMCs, collected from culture after CMV antigen stimulation. The receptor's source is a human donor in good health (CMV status not recorded). Some clones in this sample may be carry-over from other donors' samples. The CDR3 loop reads CASSSTGSGQPQHF. The CDR3 DNA reads TGTGCCAGCAGTTCTACAGGGAGCGGTCAGCCCCAGCATTTT.